One sample yielded the 13 T cell receptor beta chains listed below, sequenced in a study of cytomegalovirus exposure and HLA in healthy donors. PCR primers comprised 60 Vbeta and 13 Jbeta primers. Using immunoSEQ multiplex PCR, the repertoire was profiled, and TCRdb retains in-frame clones only, with some absent. The sample totals 56,000 or so clones; its top ten clones hold 25% to 30%. Specimen: PBMCs. All receptors derive from a man in his forties in good health and CMV-seropositive.

By frequency, this clone is medium-sized. This rearrangement joins TRBV7-8 to TRBJ2-1, with 9 bases lining up with TRBD1. This CDR3 comprises 15 residues. Germline lookup yields CDR1 SGHVS and CDR2 FQNEAQ. Trimming removed 6 bases from V and 5 bases from J; junction bases left unmatched: 8. CDR3 DNA sequence: TGTGCCAGCAGTTCCGGGACAGGGTTAGACAATGAGCAGTTCTTC. This encodes CASSSGTGLDNEQFF.

V is TRBV18 and J is TRBJ1-1; the D is unclear. V was clipped by 3 bases and J by 4 bases, with 12 bases between them. The CDR3 spans 14 residues. The germline V gene encodes CDR1 KGHSH and CDR2 LQKENI. The DNA of the CDR3 is TGTGCCAGCTCACCCGAGGTTCGGGGCACTGAAGCTTTCTTT. Translating gives CASSPEVRGTEAFF. Filled out from reference TRBV18 and TRBJ1-1, the complete variable domain reads NAGVMQNPRHLVRRRGQEARLRCSPMKGHSHVYWYRQLPEEGLKFMVYLQKENIIDESGMPKERFSAEFPKEGPSILRIQQVVRGDSAAYFCASSPEVRGTEAFFGQGTRLTVV.

This sequence joins TRBV5-6 and TRBJ1-2; 8 nucleotides line up with TRBD1. CDR1 and CDR2 from the germline V gene are SGHDT and YYEEEE. The CDR3 runs 14 residues. Losses at the gene ends were 4 bases for V and 8 bases for J; bases not matched to a gene: 10. For the CDR3, the DNA is TGTGCCAGCAGCATCCCCGGGACAGGCATCGGCTACACCTTC. Translating it yields CASSIPGTGIGYTF.

The chain recombines TRBV5-1 with TRBJ2-5; a weak D match, TRBD2 (6 bases). The CDR3 is made up of 14 amino acids. V lost 6 bases, J lost 4 bases, and 16 bases lay in between. Per the germline V gene, CDR1 is SGHRS and CDR2 is YFSETQ. The CDR3 spells CASTSGSQGETQYF. CDR3 bases: TGCGCCAGCACTTCCGGGAGTCAGGGAGAGACCCAGTACTTC.

The J gene is TRBJ2-3, the V gene TRBV19; D might be TRBD1 (6 bases). Germline-derived CDR1 and CDR2 are LNHDA and SQIVND (reference sequence). CDR3 length: 14 residues. The V gene lost 6 bases and the J gene lost 2 bases, with 12 bases spanning the gap. The chain's CDR3 is CASRRDTSTDTQYF. The CDR3 DNA reads TGTGCCAGTAGGAGGGACACTTCCACAGATACGCAGTATTTT.

The V gene is TRBV6-1, the J gene TRBJ2-7; D possibly corresponds to TRBD1 (5 bases). Per the germline V gene, CDR1 is MNHNS and CDR2 is SASEGT. The V gene lost 3 bases and the J gene lost 3 bases, with 27 bases spanning the gap. CDR3 length: 19 residues. The CDR3, as DNA: TGTGCCAGCAGTGATGACAGTCTCCTAACCTCTCCCAAGGACTACGAGCAGTACTTC. As protein: CASSDDSLLTSPKDYEQYF.

This chain's CDR3 is CASSGEAYGYTF. The CDR3 region has the DNA TGTGCCAGCAGCGGGGAGGCTTATGGCTACACCTTC. The gene calls are TRBV9 and TRBJ1-2; unclear D gene. Per germline, CDR1 SGDLS and CDR2 YYNGEE. V shed 3 bases and J shed 5 bases, with 8 bases lying between them. This CDR3 region has 12 residues.

This chain joins TRBV7-9 and TRBJ2-3; 13 nucleotides match TRBD2. Trimming at V came to 10 bases and at J to 5 bases, leaving 9 bases not matched to a gene. Germline CDR1 SEHNR, CDR2 FQNEAQ (reference sequence). The CDR3 is 15 residues long. The CDR3, as DNA: TGTGCCACGGCCGGCGGGACTAGCGGGATAGATACGCAGTATTTT. It yields the protein CATAGGTSGIDTQYF.

The chain recombines TRBV11-2 with TRBJ2-7; 8 positions agree with TRBD1. CDR3 length equals 15 residues. Trimming at V came to 6 bases and at J to 1 base, leaving 8 bases not matched to a gene. Germline V gives CDR1 SGHAT, CDR2 FQNNGV. The CDR3 coding sequence is TGTGCCAGCAGACAAAGCCGGGACAGGTCCTACGAGCAGTACTTC. It specifies CASRQSRDRSYEQYF. Variable domain in full (rest from reference TRBV11-2 and TRBJ2-7): EAGVAQSPRYKIIEKRQSVAFWCNPISGHATLYWYQQILGQGPKLLIQFQNNGVVDDSQLPKDRFSAERLKGVDSTLKIQPAKLEDSAVYLCASRQSRDRSYEQYFGPGTRLTVT.

This chain links TRBV11-2 with TRBJ2-7; D unresolved. The CDR3 is 13 residues long. CDR1 is SGHAT, CDR2 FQNNGV, per germline. Between the trimmed V and J ends, which lost 4 bases and 5 bases, there was a span of 12 bases. The CDR3 here is CASSSVARNEQYF. The CDR3, as DNA: TGTGCCAGCAGCTCCGTGGCCAGGAACGAGCAGTACTTC. Combining the CDR3 with reference TRBV11-2 and TRBJ2-7 gives the whole variable domain EAGVAQSPRYKIIEKRQSVAFWCNPISGHATLYWYQQILGQGPKLLIQFQNNGVVDDSQLPKDRFSAERLKGVDSTLKIQPAKLEDSAVYLCASSSVARNEQYFGPGTRLTVT.

The rearrangement joins TRBV10-3 to TRBJ2-1; 8 nucleotides align to TRBD2. Unmatched junction bases numbered 5, after V lost 6 bases and J lost 10 bases. Germline V gives CDR1 ENHRY, CDR2 SYGVKD. CDR3 length: 12 amino acids. The CDR3 region is CAIRSGGGEQFF. CDR3 coding DNA: TGTGCCATCAGGAGCGGGGGCGGAGAGCAGTTCTTC.

The chain uses TRBV18 and TRBJ2-2; 7 bases agree with TRBD1. The CDR3 is 14 amino acids. Germline loops: CDR1 KGHSH, CDR2 LQKENI. V was clipped by 3 bases and J by 8 bases; unmatched bases: 6. The CDR3 loop reads CASSPNRGAGELFF. As DNA, the CDR3 is TGTGCCAGCTCACCTAACAGGGGCGCGGGGGAGCTGTTTTTT.

To note about this clone: The junction shows a germline mismatch at one end, possibly a read error. Other DNA sequences in the sample encode the same CDR3. The chain employs TRBV6-4 and TRBJ2-3; the D gene could be TRBD1 or TRBD2 (5 bases each). The V gene's germline CDR1 is MRHNA and CDR2 SNTAGT. The CDR3 consists of 15 residues. The CDR3 DNA reads as TGCGCCAGCAGTGACAGTGGAGGCAACACAGATACGCAGTATTTT. Amino acid sequence: CASSDSGGNTDTQYF.